Sequencing of this TCR beta chain was carried out in a study of blood T cell repertoires in COVID-19. The data were produced by immunoSEQ multiplex PCR, yet TCRdb's version contains in-frame clones alone and is incomplete. The sample contains around 9,700 clones, around 90% of which appear only once. In this sample, this clone turned up a few times. Trimming cost V 1 base and J 1 base; bases outside gene matches: 0. The CDR3 runs 15 residues. CDR1 LGHDT and CDR2 YNNKEL come from the germline V gene (reference sequence). This rearrangement joins TRBV3-1 (or the pseudogene TRBV3-2) to TRBJ2-5; TRBD2 matches 10 bases. The sequence was obtained from a man aged 30 to 45 with active or convalescent COVID-19. Sequenced input: peripheral blood. The CDR3 reads CASSQASGGQETQYF. The DNA of the CDR3 is TGTGCCAGCAGCCAAGCTAGCGGGGGCCAAGAGACCCAGTACTTC.